Sequencing of this TCR beta chain was carried out in a study of OX40 agonist ivuxolimab in advanced cancers. As for the study in general: Every 2 weeks, patients received ivuxolimab intravenously, dosed at 0.01 to 10 mg/kg.

Generated by immunoSEQ multiplex PCR, the TCRdb table keeps only in-frame clones and is missing some. The repertoire holds about 50,000 clones, with 85% as singletons. The source of this sequence is an adult with an advanced solid tumor such as melanoma, head and neck, liver or kidney cancer. Sample: CD4+ or CD8+ T cells sorted from blood, taken in a trial of the OX40 agonist ivuxolimab.

The CDR3 nucleotides are TGCAGCGTCACCGGGACTAGGGGTTACGAGCAGTACTTC. Encoded protein: CSVTGTRGYEQYF. This chain joins TRBV29-1 and TRBJ2-5; TRBD2 matches at 8 bases. The assigned J gene may be wrong: the sequence end matches TRBJ2-7 better. CDR3 length: 13 amino acids. Germline values: CDR1 SQVTM, CDR2 ANQGSEA.